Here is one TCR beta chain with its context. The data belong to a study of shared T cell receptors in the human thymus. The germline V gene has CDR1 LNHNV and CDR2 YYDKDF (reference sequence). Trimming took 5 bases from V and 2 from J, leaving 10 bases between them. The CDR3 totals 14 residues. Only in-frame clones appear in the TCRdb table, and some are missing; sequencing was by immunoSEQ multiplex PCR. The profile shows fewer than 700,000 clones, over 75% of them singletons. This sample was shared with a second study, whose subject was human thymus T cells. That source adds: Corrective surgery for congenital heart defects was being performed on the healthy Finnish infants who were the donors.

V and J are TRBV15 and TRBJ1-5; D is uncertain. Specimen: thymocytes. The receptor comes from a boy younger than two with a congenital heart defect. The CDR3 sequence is CATSLGVGNQPQHF. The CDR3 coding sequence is TGTGCCACCAGCCTCGGGGTGGGCAATCAGCCCCAGCATTTT.